This TCR beta chain came from a study of T cells in Graves' hyperthyroidism and ophthalmopathy. This clonotype occurred many times. The CDR3 covers 15 residues. V lost 0 bases, J lost 1 base, and 0 bases stayed unmatched. Germline V gene lookup returns CDR1 SGHRS and CDR2 YFSETQ. Amplified regions were TCR beta CDR3 sequences from RNA transcripts. HTBI primers were the set used in a first-round RT-PCR of the TCR CDR3. MiXCR, applied by TCRdb to the multiplex PCR reads, yields one record per CDR3 protein. This table holds hundreds of thousands of distinct CDR3 sequences, approximately 15% found once. Sequencing was performed on blood. This receptor was identified in a middle-aged woman with Graves' ophthalmopathy. This sequence joins TRBV5-1 and TRBJ2-2; 7 nucleotides align to TRBD2. CDR3 nucleotides: TGCGCCAGCAGCTTGGCGGGAGGGAACACCGGGGAGCTGTTTTTT. Its protein is CASSLAGGNTGELFF. Supplemented by reference TRBV5-1 and TRBJ2-2, the full variable domain reads KAGVTQTPRYLIKTRGQQVTLSCSPISGHRSVSWYQQTPGQGLQFLFEYFSETQRNKGNFPGRFSGRQFSNSRSEMNVSTLELGDSALYLCASSLAGGNTGELFFGEGSRLTVL.